This T cell receptor (beta chain) was recovered during a study of cytomegalovirus exposure and HLA in healthy donors. Study-level information: A prior study identified 120 million or so unique TCR beta sequences from roughly 180 million T cells. Of roughly 400 genotyped donors, 80% to 85% grouped in the Caucasian-associated ancestry cluster. Study-wide results and limits: Within an earlier analysis, most TCR beta V segments proved productive either about 90% or about 30% of the time.

On this clone itself: The antigen is undetermined.

With 60 Vbeta and 13 Jbeta primers, the PCR was carried out. The repertoire was sequenced with immunoSEQ multiplex PCR; TCRdb's copy has only in-frame clones and lacks some. The sample lists 150,000 or so clones, over 60% occurring once. With 1 base removed from V and 1 base from J, the gap between germline ends came to 7 bases. Germline CDR1 GTSNPN, CDR2 SVGIG (reference sequence). CDR3 length: 14 residues. V is TRBV30 and J is TRBJ2-2, with TRBD1 as a possible D gene (5 bases). This clonotype was sampled from a man aged 35 to 55 in good health and CMV-seropositive. The sample comprised PBMCs. The CDR3 DNA is TGTGCCTGGAGTGCCCAGGGGAACACCGGGGAGCTGTTTTTT. It specifies CAWSAQGNTGELFF.